This entry is about one TCR beta chain. This specimen comes from a study of blood T cell repertoires in COVID-19. Turning to the study itself: T cells, B-cell-depleted T cells, or PBMCs supplied cDNA or gDNA.

Everyone who took part was roughly 18 to 90 years old, and they came from about two dozen US areas. Clones were read by immunoSEQ multiplex PCR, and TCRdb kept only the in-frame ones, dropping some. The sample has about 240,000 clones; roughly 87% are singletons. Germline-derived CDR1 and CDR2 are LNHDA and SQIVND (reference sequence). The CDR3 has 16 amino acids. The V gene lost 3 bases and the J gene lost 0 bases, with 14 bases spanning the gap. The rearrangement links TRBV19 to TRBJ1-1, with D perhaps matching TRBD1 (6 bases). Specimen: PBMCs or T cells enriched from blood (not recorded which). The sequence came from a woman aged 25 to 45 with acute COVID-19. The chain's CDR3 is CASSINRQGMNTEAFF. CDR3 coding DNA: TGTGCCAGTAGTATTAATAGGCAGGGGATGAACACTGAAGCTTTCTTT. The full variable domain, with the rest looked up from reference TRBV19 and TRBJ1-1, is DGGITQSPKYLFRKEGQNVTLSCEQNLNHDAMYWYRQDPGQGLRLIYYSQIVNDFQKGDIAEGYSVSREKKESFPLTVTSAQKNPTAFYLCASSINRQGMNTEAFFGQGTRLTVV.